This T cell receptor beta chain was identified during a study of blood T cell repertoires in COVID-19. TCRdb keeps only in-frame clones here, not all; method: immunoSEQ multiplex PCR. The sample has roughly 180,000 clones, around four fifths seen once. V was pared by 5 bases and J by 8 bases, with 12 bases between. Germline CDR1 DFQATT, CDR2 SNEGSKA (reference sequence). The CDR3 length is 11 residues. The sequencing sample was made of PBMCs or T cells enriched from blood (not recorded which). The clonotype was recovered from a woman in her 50s who had recovered from COVID-19. This rearrangement joins TRBV20-1 to TRBJ1-2; D possibly corresponds to TRBD1 (5 bases). The CDR3 DNA is TGCAGTGCTTCAGGGCTTGGCGGCTACACCTTC. Translating it yields CSASGLGGYTF.